The present T cell receptor (beta chain) was sequenced within a study of cytomegalovirus exposure and HLA in healthy donors. Primers included in the PCR were 60 Vbeta and 13 Jbeta primers. Only in-frame clones appear in the TCRdb table, and some are missing; sequencing was by immunoSEQ multiplex PCR. The sample's table shows about 31,000 clones. Trimming shortened V by 6 bases and J by 2 bases, and 10 bases separated the two germline ends. The CDR3 consists of 13 residues. Germline lookup yields CDR1 SNHLY and CDR2 FYNNEI. The clonotype originates from a female donor in good health and CMV-seronegative. The specimen was PBMCs. The chain carries TRBV2 and TRBJ1-1; D remains ambiguous. Here the CDR3 reads CASSRDTNTEAFF. CDR3 DNA: TGTGCCAGCAGCAGAGACACTAACACTGAAGCTTTCTTT.